This T cell receptor beta chain was identified in a study of blood T cell repertoires in COVID-19. Study summary: Samples representing acute and convalescent COVID-19 were sourced from the United States, Italy and Spain. Sample material is recorded as cDNA or gDNA derived from T cells, B-cell-depleted T cells, or PBMCs.

Authors' data handling: Amplification from reference gene primers served as the basis for estimated nucleated cell counts. Using immunoSEQ multiplex PCR, the repertoire was profiled, and TCRdb retains in-frame clones only, with some absent. The DNA gave D and trimming, while V, J and clone size come from that table. This table has 150,000 to 200,000 clones, roughly 90% appearing once. The CDR3 consists of 14 residues. With 0 bases removed from V and 3 bases from J, the gap between germline ends came to 11 bases. Germline V lookup: CDR1 SQVTM, CDR2 ANQGSEA. The chain carries TRBV29-1 and TRBJ1-2, with unresolved D. The specimen was peripheral blood. The TCR originated in a man aged 45 to 65 with acute or convalescent COVID-19. The CDR3 protein is CSVEESPSYYGYTF. In DNA form, the CDR3 reads TGCAGCGTTGAAGAATCCCCAAGCTACTATGGCTACACCTTC.